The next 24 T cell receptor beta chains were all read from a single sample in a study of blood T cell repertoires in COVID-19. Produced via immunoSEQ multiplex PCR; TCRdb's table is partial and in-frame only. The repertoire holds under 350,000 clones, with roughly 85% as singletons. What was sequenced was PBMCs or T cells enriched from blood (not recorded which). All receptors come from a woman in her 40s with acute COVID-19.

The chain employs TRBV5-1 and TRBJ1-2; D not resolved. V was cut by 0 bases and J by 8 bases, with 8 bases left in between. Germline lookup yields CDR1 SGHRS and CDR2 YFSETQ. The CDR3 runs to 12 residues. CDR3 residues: CASSLDFLGYTF. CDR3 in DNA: TGCGCCAGCAGCTTGGACTTTTTAGGCTACACCTTC.

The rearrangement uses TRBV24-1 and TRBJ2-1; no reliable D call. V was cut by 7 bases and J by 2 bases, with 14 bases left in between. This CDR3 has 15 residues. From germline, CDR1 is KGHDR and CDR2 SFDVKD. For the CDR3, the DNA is TGTGCCACCAGCGCTGGCAATAGCCCCTACAATGAGCAGTTCTTC. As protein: CATSAGNSPYNEQFF.

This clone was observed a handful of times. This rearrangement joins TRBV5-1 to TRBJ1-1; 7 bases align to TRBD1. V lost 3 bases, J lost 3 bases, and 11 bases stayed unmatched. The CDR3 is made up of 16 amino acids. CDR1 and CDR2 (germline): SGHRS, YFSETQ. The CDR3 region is CASSSTLDRRYTEAFF. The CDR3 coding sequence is TGCGCCAGCAGCTCGACACTGGACAGGCGTTACACTGAAGCTTTCTTT. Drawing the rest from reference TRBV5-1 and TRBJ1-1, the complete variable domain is KAGVTQTPRYLIKTRGQQVTLSCSPISGHRSVSWYQQTPGQGLQFLFEYFSETQRNKGNFPGRFSGRQFSNSRSEMNVSTLELGDSALYLCASSSTLDRRYTEAFFGQGTRLTVV.

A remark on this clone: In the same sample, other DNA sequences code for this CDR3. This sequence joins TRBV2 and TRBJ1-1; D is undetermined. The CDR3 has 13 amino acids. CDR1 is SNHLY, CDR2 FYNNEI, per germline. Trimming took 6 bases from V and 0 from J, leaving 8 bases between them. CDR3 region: CASRTGMNTEAFF. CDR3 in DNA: TGTGCCAGCAGGACGGGGATGAACACTGAAGCTTTCTTT. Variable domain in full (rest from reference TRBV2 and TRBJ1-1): EPEVTQTPSHQVTQMGQEVILRCVPISNHLYFYWYRQILGQKVEFLVSFYNNEISEKSEIFDDQFSVERPDGSNFTLKIRSTKLEDSAMYFCASRTGMNTEAFFGQGTRLTVV.

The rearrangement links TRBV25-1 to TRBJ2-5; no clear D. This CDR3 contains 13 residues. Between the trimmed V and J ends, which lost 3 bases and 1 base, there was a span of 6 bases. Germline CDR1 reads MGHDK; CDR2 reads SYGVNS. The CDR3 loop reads CASSDLRQETQYF. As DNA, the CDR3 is TGTGCCAGCAGTGACCTTCGCCAAGAGACCCAGTACTTC. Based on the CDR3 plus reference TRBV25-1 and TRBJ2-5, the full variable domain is EADIYQTPRYLVIGTGKKITLECSQTMGHDKMYWYQQDPGMELHLIHYSYGVNSTEKGDLSSESTVSRIRTEHFPLTLESARPSHTSQYLCASSDLRQETQYFGPGTRLLVL.

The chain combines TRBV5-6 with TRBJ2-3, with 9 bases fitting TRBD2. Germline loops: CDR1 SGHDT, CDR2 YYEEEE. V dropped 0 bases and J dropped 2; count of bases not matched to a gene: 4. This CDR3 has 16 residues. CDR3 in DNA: TGTGCCAGCAGCTTGGTGGGCGGGAGGGCCACAGATACGCAGTATTTT. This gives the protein CASSLVGGRATDTQYF. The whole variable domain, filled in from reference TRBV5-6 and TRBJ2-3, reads DAGVTQSPTHLIKTRGQQVTLRCSPKSGHDTVSWYQQALGQGPQFIFQYYEEEERQRGNFPDRFSGHQFPNYSSELNVNALLLGDSALYLCASSLVGGRATDTQYFGPGTRLTVL.

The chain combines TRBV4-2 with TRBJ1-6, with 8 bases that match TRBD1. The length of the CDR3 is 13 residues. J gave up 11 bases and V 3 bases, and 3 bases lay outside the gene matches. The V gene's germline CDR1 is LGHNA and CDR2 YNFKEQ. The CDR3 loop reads CASSQDRATPLHF. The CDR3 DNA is TGTGCCAGCAGCCAGGACAGGGCAACACCCCTCCACTTT.

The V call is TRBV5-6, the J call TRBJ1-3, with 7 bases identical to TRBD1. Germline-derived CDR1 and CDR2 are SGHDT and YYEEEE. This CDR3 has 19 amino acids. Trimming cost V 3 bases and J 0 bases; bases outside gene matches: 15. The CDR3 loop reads CASSSLDRSGTVSGNTIYF. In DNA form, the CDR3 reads TGTGCCAGCAGCTCGTTGGATCGTTCCGGGACAGTCTCTGGAAACACCATATATTTT.

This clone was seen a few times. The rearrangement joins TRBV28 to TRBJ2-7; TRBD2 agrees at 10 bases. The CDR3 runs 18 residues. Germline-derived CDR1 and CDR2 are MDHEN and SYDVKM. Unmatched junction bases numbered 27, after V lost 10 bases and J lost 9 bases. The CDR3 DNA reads TGTGCCATAACCAGCCTTGCTAGCGGGAGTGGAATATCTAAAGGGCAGTACTTC. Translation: CAITSLASGSGISKGQYF.

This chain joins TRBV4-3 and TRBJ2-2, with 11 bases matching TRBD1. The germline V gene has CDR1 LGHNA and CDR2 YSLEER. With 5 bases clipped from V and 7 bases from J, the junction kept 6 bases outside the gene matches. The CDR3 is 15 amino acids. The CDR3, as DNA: TGCGCCAGCAGCGGACAGGGGGCGCCTAGCGGGGAGCTGTTTTTT. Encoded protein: CASSGQGAPSGELFF.

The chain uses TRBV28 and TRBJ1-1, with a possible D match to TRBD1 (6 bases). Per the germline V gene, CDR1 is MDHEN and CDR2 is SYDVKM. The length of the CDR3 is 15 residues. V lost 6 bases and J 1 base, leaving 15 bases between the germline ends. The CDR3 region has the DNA TGTGCCAGCAGACCCTACCCCAGGGGGAACACTGAAGCTTTCTTT. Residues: CASRPYPRGNTEAFF.

The CDR3 DNA reads TGTGCCAGTAGTATCGCCGGGACAGGGAGCACAGATACGCAGTATTTT. Its protein product is CASSIAGTGSTDTQYF. J is TRBJ2-3 and V is TRBV19, with TRBD1 matching over 9 bases. The CDR3 is 16 residues long. Germline assignment: CDR1 LNHDA and CDR2 SQIVND (reference sequence). Trimming took 3 bases from V and 0 from J; bases not matched to a gene: 4.

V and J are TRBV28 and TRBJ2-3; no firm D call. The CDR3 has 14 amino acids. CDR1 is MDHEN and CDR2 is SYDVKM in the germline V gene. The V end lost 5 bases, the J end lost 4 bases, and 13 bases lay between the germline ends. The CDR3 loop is CASSKEWSPDTQYF. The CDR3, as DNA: TGTGCCAGCAGTAAGGAGTGGAGTCCAGATACGCAGTATTTT.

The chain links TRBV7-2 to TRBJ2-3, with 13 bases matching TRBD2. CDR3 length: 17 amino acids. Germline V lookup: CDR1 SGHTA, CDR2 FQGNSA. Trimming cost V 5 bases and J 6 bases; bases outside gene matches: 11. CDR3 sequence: CASSLGLAGSKPDTQYF. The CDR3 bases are TGTGCCAGCAGCCTGGGACTAGCGGGGAGCAAGCCGGATACGCAGTATTTT.

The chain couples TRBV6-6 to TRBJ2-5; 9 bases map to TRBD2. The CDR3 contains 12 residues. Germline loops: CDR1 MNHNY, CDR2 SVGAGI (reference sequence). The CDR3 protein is CQSSGAEETQYF. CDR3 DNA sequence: TGTCAATCTAGCGGGGCGGAAGAGACCCAGTACTTC.

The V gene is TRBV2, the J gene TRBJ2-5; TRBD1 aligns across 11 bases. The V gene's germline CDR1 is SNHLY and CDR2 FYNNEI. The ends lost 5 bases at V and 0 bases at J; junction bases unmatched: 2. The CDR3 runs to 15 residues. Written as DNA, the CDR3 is TGTGCCAGCAGTAGGGACAGGGGGTACCAAGAGACCCAGTACTTC. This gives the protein CASSRDRGYQETQYF.

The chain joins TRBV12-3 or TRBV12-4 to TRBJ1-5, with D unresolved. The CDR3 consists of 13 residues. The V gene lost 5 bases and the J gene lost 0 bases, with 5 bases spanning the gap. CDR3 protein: CASSVNSNQPQHF. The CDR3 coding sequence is TGTGCCAGCAGTGTAAATAGCAATCAGCCCCAGCATTTT.

In nucleotides, the CDR3 is TGTGCCAGCAGCTTTTTGTCCGGGGGAGTCGACTATGGCTACACCTTC. Translating it yields CASSFLSGGVDYGYTF. The V call is TRBV7-2, the J call TRBJ1-2; D is perhaps TRBD1 (5 bases). The germline V and J ends were trimmed by 3 bases and 3 bases, with 17 bases remaining between them. The CDR3 runs 16 residues. The germline V gene has CDR1 SGHTA and CDR2 FQGNSA.

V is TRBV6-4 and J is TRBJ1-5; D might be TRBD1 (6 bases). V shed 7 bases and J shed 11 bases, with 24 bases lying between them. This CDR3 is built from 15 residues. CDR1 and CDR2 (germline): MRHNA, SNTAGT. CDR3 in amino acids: CASISWTEANSAQHF. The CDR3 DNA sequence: TGTGCCAGCATTTCGTGGACAGAGGCCAATTCAGCCCAGCATTTT.

The CDR3 coding sequence is TGTGCCAGCAGCCAAACGCCCAGGACAGGGGGTGGAGAGCAGTACTTC. It yields the protein CASSQTPRTGGGEQYF. The gene calls are TRBV11-2 and TRBJ2-7; 10 bases agree with TRBD1. The CDR3 has 16 amino acids. The germline V gene has CDR1 SGHAT and CDR2 FQNNGV. V was pared by 5 bases and J by 7 bases, with 14 bases of the junction left unmatched. Filled out from reference TRBV11-2 and TRBJ2-7, the complete variable domain reads EAGVAQSPRYKIIEKRQSVAFWCNPISGHATLYWYQQILGQGPKLLIQFQNNGVVDDSQLPKDRFSAERLKGVDSTLKIQPAKLEDSAVYLCASSQTPRTGGGEQYFGPGTRLTVT.

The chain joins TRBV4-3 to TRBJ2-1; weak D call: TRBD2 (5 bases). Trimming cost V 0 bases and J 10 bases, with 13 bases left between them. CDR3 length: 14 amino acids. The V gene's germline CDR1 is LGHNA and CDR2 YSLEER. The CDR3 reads CASSQDFRGLEQFF. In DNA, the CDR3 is TGCGCCAGCAGCCAAGATTTTCGAGGGCTGGAGCAGTTCTTC.

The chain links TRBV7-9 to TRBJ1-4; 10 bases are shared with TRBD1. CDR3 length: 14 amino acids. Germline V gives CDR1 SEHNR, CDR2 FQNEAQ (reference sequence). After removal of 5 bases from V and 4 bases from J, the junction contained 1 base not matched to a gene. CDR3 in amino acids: CASSGDRGNEKLFF. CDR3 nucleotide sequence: TGTGCCAGCAGCGGGGACAGGGGTAATGAAAAACTGTTTTTT.

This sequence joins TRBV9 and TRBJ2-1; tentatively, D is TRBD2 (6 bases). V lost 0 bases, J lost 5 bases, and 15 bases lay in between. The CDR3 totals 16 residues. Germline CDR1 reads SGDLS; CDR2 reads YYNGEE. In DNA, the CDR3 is TGTGCCAGCAGCGTAGATGGCGGGGTAGCTCACAATGAGCAGTTCTTC. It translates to CASSVDGGVAHNEQFF.

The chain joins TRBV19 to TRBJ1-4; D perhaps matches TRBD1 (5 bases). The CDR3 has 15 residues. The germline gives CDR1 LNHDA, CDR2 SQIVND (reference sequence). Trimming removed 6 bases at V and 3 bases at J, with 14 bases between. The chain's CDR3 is CASSTGGIPNEKLFF. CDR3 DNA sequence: TGTGCCAGTAGCACGGGGGGGATCCCTAATGAAAAACTGTTTTTT.